This section outlines one T cell receptor beta chain sequence together with its context. Its target is not known. This sample stems from a study of T cell responses to AZD1222 COVID-19 vaccine. General study findings and limits: Rises in breadth and depth of Spike-specific TCRs came after two AZD1222 doses. Repertoire sampling occurred only after the peak T cell response.

CDR3 length equals 18 residues. Germline trimming cut 11 bases from V and 2 bases from J; bases unmatched to any gene: 13. Germline values: CDR1 SEHNR, CDR2 FQNEAQ (reference sequence). Assay: immunoSEQ multiplex PCR; the TCRdb copy retains only in-frame clones and omits some. The data show approximately 140,000 clones, with around 89% seen just once and roughly 16% held by the top ten. Sequenced material: peripheral blood, taken on day 0 of AZD1222 vaccination. The sequence was collected from an adult in good health. The chain links TRBV7-9 to TRBJ2-3; 16 positions agree with TRBD2. In DNA, the CDR3 is TGTGCCGTACAGGCGGGACTAGCGGGGGGGCCGGCCACAGATACGCAGTATTTT. Translation gives CAVQAGLAGGPATDTQYF.